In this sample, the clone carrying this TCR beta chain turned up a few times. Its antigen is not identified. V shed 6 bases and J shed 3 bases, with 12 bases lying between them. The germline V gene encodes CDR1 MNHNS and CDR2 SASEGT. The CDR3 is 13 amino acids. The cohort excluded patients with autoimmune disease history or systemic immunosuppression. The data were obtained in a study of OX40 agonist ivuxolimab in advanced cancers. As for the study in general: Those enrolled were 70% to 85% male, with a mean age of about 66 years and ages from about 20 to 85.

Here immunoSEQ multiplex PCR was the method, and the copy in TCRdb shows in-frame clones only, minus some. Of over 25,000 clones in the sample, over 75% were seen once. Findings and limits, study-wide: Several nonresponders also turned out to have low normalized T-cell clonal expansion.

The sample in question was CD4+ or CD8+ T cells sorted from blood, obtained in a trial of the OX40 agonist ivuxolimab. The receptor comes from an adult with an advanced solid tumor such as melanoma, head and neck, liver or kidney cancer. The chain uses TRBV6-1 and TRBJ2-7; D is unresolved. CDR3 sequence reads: CASRSRKDYEQYF. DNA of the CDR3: TGTGCCAGCAGGTCCCGGAAGGACTACGAGCAGTACTTC.